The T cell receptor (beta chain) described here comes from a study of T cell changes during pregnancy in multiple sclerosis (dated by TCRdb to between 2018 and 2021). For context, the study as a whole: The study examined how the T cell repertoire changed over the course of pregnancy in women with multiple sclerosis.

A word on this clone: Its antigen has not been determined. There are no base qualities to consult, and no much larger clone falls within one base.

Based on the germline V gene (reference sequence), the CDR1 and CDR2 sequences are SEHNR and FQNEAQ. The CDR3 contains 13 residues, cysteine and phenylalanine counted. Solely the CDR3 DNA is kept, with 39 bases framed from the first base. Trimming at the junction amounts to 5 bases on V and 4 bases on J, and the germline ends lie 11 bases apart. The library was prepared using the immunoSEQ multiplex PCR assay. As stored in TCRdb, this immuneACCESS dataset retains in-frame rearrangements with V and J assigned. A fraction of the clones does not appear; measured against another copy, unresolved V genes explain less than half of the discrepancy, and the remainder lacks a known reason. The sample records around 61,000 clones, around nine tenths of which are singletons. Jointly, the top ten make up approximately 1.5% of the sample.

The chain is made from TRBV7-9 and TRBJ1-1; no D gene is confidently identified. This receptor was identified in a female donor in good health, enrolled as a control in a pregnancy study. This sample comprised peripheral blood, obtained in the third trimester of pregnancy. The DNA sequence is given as TGTGCCAGCAGCGTTCATGGGAGCACTGAAGCTTTCTTT. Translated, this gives CASSVHGSTEAFF.